The entry below gives a single T cell receptor beta chain sequence along with its context. What it binds is not known. The sample is drawn from a study of spatial heterogeneity in lung cancer. The CDR3 loop spans 18 amino acids. Germline lookup yields CDR1 MDHEN and CDR2 SYDVKM. V shed 6 bases, J shed 5 bases, and the junction held 16 bases outside the gene matches. TCRdb reprocessed the 5' RACE reads via MiXCR and lists one record per CDR3 protein. The sample records 7,500 to 10,000 distinct CDR3 sequences, approximately 54% being singletons. Time point described: sample taken at primary tumor resection. General observations from the study: Counts that tracked tumor mutation counts were those of expanded intratumoral alpha and beta TCRs.

The source of this sequence is a female donor with early-stage non-small cell lung cancer. Sequenced here: lung tumor tissue, sampled at surgery. This chain links TRBV28 with TRBJ2-7, with 13 bases matching TRBD2. CDR3 sequence (DNA): TGTGCCAGCAGCAACCCCAAGCGAGGACTAGCGGGGGCGCACGAGCAGTACTTC. This codes for CASSNPKRGLAGAHEQYF.